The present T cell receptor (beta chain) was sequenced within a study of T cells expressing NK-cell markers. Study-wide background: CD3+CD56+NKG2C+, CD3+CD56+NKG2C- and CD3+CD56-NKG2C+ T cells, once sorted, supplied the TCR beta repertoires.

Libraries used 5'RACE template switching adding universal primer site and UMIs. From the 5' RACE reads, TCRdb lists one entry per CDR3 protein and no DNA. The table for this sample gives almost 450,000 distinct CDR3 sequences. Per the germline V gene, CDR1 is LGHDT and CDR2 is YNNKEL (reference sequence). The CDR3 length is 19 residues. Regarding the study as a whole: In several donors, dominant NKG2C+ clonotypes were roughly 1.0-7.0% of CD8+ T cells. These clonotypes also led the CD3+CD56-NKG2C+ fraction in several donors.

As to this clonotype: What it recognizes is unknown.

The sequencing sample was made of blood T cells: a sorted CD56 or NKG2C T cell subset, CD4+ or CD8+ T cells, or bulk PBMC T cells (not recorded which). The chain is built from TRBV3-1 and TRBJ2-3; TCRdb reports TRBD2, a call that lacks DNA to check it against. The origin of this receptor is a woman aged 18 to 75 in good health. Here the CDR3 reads CASSQDGASGDTSTDTQYF.